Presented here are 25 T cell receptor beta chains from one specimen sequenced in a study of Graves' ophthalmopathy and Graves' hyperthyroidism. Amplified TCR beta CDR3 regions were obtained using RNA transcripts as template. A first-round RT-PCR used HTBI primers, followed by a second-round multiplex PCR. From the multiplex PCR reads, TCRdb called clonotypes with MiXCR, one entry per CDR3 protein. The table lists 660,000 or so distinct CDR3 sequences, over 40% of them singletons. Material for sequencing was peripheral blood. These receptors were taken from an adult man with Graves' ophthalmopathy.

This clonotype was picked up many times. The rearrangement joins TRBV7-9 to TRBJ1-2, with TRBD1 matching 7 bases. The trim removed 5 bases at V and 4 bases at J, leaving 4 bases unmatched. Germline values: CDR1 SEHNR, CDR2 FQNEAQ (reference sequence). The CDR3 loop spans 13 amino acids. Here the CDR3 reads CASSRGQLYGYTF. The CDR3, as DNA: TGTGCCAGCAGCCGGGGACAGCTCTATGGCTACACCTTC.

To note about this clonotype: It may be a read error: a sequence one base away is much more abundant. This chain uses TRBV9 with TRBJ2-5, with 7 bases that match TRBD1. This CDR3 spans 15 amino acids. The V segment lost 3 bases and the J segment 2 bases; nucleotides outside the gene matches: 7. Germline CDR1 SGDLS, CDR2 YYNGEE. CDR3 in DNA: TGTGCCAGCAGCGCCCGGACAGGCTCGCAAGAGACCCAGTACTTC. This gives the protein CASSARTGSQETQYF.

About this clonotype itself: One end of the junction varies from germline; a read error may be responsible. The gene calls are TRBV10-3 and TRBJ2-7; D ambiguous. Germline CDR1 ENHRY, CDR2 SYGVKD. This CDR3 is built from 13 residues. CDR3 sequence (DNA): TGTGCCAGCTCACCACGTTTCTCCTCCGAGCAGTACTTC. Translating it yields CASSPRFSSEQYF.

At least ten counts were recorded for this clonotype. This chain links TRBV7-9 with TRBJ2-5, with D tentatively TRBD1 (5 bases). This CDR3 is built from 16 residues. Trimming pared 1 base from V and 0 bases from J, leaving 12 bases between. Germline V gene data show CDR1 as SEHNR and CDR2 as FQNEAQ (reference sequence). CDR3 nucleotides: TGTGCCAGCAGCTTAGAGTACGACAGTAACCAAGAGACCCAGTACTTC. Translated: CASSLEYDSNQETQYF.

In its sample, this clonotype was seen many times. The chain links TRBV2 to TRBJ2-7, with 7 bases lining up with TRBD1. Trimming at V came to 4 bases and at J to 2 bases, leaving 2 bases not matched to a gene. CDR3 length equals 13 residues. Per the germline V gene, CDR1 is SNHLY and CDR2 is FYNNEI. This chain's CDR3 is CASSVQGTYEQYF. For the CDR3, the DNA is TGTGCCAGCAGTGTACAGGGGACCTACGAGCAGTACTTC.

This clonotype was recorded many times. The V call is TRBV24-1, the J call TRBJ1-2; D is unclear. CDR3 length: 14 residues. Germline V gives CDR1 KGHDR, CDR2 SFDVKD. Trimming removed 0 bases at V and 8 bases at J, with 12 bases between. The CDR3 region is CATSDLRGTQGYTF. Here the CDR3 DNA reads TGTGCCACCAGTGATTTGCGCGGAACCCAGGGCTACACCTTC.

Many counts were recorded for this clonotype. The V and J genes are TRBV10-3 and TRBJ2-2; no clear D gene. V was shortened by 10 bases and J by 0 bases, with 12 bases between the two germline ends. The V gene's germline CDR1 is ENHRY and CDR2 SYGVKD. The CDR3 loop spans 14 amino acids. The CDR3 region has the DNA TGTGCCAGCCTGGGTGTGTCGAACACCGGGGAGCTGTTTTTT. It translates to CASLGVSNTGELFF.

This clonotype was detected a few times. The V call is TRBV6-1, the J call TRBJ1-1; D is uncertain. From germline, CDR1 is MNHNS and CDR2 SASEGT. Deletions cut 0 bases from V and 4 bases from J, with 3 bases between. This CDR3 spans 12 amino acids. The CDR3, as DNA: TGTGCCAGCAGTGAAGCGCGCACTGAAGCTTTCTTT. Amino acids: CASSEARTEAFF.

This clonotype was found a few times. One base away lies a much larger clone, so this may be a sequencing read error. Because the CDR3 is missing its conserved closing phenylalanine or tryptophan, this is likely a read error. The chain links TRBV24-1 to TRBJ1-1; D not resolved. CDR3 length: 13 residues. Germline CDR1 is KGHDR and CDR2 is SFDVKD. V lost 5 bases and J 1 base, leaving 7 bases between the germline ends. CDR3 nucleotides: TGTGCCACCAGTGCCGCAAGGAACACTGAAGCTTTCCTT. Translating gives CATSAARNTEAFL.

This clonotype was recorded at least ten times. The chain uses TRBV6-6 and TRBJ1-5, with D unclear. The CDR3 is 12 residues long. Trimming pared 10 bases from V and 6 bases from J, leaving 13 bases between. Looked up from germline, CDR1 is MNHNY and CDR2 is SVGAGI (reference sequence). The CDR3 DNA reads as TGTGCCACCCAGTTAGGAGGTCAGCCCCAGCATTTT. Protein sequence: CATQLGGQPQHF.

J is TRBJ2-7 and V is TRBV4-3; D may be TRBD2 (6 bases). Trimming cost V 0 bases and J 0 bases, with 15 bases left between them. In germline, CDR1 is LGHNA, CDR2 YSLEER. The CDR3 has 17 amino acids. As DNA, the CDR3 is TGCGCCAGCAGCCAAGATCGTTCCAGCGGGTCCTCCTACGAGCAGTACTTC. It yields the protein CASSQDRSSGSSYEQYF.

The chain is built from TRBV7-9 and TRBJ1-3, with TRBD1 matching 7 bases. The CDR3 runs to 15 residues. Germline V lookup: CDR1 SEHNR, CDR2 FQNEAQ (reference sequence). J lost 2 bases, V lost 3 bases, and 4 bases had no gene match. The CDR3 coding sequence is TGTGCCAGCAGCTTCTCCGGGACAGCTGGAAACACCATATATTTT. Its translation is CASSFSGTAGNTIYF.

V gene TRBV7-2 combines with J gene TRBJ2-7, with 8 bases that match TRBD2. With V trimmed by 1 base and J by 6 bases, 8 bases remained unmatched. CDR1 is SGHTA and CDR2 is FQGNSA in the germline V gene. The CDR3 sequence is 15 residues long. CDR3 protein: CASSLVSGGGIEQYF. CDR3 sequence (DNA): TGTGCCAGCAGCTTAGTTTCCGGGGGGGGGATCGAGCAGTACTTC.

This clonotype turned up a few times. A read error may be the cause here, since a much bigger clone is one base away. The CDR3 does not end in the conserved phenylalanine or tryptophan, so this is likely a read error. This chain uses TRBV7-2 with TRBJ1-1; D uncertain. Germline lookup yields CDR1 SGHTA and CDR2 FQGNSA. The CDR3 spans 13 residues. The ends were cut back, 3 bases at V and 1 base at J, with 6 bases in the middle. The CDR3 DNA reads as TGTGCCAGCAGCTTGACACCGAACACTGAAGCTTTCCTT. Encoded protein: CASSLTPNTEAFL.

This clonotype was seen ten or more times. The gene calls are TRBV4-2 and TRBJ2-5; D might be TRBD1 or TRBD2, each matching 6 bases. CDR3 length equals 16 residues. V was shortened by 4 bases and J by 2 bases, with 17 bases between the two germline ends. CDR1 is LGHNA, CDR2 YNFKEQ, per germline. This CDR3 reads CASSPPEGRGQETQYF. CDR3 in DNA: TGTGCCAGCAGCCCCCCGGAGGGCAGGGGACAAGAGACCCAGTACTTC.

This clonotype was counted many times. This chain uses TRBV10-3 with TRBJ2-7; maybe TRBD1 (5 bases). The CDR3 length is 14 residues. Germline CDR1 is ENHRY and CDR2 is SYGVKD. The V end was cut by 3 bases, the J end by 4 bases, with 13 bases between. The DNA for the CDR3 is TGTGCCATCAGTGAAGGTGGGGCAGGTTACGAGCAGTACTTC. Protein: CAISEGGAGYEQYF.

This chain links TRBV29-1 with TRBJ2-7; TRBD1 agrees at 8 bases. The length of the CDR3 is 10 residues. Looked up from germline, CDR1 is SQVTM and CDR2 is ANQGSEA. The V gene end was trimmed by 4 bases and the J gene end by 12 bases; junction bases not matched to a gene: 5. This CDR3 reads CSVAGQELYF. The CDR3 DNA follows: TGCAGCGTTGCGGGACAGGAGTTGTACTTC.

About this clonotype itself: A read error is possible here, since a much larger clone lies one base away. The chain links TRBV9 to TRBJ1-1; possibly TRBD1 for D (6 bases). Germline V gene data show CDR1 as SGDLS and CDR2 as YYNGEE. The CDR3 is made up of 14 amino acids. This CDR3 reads CASSAGHMNTGAFF. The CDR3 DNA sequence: TGTGCCAGCAGCGCGGGACATATGAACACTGGAGCTTTCTTT. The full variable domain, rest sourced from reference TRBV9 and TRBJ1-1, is DSGVTQTPKHLITATGQRVTLRCSPRSGDLSVYWYQQSLDQGLQFLIQYYNGEERAKGNILERFSAQQFPDLHSELNLSSLELGDSALYFCASSAGHMNTGAFFGQGTRLTVV.

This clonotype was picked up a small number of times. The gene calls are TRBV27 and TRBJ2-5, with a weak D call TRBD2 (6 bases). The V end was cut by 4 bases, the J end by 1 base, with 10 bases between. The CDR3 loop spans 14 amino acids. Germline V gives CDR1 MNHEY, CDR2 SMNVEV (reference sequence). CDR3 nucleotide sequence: TGTGCCAGCAGTTCGGGGGTATCCCAAGAGACCCAGTACTTC. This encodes CASSSGVSQETQYF.

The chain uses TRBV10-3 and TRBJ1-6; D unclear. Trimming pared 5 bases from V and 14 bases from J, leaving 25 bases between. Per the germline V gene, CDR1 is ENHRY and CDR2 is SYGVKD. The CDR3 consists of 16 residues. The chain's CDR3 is CAISYSTRHSGVTLHF. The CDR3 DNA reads TGTGCCATCAGTTACTCAACTCGTCACAGCGGAGTCACCCTCCACTTT.

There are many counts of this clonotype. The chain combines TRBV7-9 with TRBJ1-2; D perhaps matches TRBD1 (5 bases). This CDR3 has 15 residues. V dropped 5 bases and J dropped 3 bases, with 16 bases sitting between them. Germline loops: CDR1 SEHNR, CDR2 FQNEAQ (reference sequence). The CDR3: CASSGRRLGDYGYTF. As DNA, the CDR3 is TGTGCCAGCAGCGGACGGAGGTTGGGGGACTATGGCTACACCTTC.

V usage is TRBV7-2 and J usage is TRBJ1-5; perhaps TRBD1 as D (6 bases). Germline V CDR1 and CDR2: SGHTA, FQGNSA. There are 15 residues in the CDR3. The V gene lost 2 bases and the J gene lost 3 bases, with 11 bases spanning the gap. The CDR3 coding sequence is TGTGCCAGCAGCTTAACAGGGCACCCCAATCAGCCCCAGCATTTT. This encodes CASSLTGHPNQPQHF.

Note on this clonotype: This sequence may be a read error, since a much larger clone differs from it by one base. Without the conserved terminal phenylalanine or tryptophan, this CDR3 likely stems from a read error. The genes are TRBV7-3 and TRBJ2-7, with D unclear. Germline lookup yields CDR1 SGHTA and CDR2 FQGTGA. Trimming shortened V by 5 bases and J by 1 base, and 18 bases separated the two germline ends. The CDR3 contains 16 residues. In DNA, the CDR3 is TGTGCCAGCAGCCCCCCCGTTTGGAGCGAATCCTACGAGCAGTACCTC. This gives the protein CASSPPVWSESYEQYL.

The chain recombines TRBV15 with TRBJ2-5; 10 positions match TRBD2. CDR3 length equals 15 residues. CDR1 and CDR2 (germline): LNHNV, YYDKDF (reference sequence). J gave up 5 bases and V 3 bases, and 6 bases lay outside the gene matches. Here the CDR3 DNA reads TGTGCCACCAGCAGCGGTGGGACTAGCGAGGAGACCCAGTACTTC. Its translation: CATSSGGTSEETQYF.

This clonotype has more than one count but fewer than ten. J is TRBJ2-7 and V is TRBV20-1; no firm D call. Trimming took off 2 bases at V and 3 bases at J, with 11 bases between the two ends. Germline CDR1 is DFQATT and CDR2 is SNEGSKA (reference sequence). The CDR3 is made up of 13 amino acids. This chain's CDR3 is CSARFHGDYEQYF. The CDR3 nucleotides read TGCAGTGCTAGATTCCACGGAGACTACGAGCAGTACTTC.